Reported below is one TCR beta chain. The sample is drawn from a study of blood T cell repertoires in COVID-19. TCRdb keeps only in-frame clones here, not all; method: immunoSEQ multiplex PCR. The sample lists roughly 24,000 clones; around 92% were seen once. V lost 2 bases, J lost 7 bases, and 6 bases lay in between. The CDR3 sequence is 12 residues long. Germline V gives CDR1 MNHEY, CDR2 SMNVEV (reference sequence). The source material was peripheral blood. The chain couples TRBV27 to TRBJ2-1; D is unresolved. The sequence was obtained from a human donor in a cohort sampled during active COVID-19. The DNA for the CDR3 is TGTGCCAGCAGTTTACTAGGTAATGAGCAGTTCTTC. Amino acids: CASSLLGNEQFF.